Shown below are 19 T cell receptor beta chains from a single sample sequenced in a study of control samples from healthy donors and cancer patients. TCRdb's copy holds only in-frame clones and misses some; the assay was immunoSEQ multiplex PCR. Altogether some 130,000 clones are present, 85% to 95% being singletons, with the ten largest covering about 4%. The material sequenced was blood. The receptors derive from a man younger than 45 in good health.

This sequence joins TRBV4-1 and TRBJ1-2, with 7 positions matching TRBD1. V dropped 2 bases and J dropped 2; count of bases not matched to a gene: 5. This CDR3 has 15 amino acids. CDR1 and CDR2 from the germline V gene are MGHRA and YSYEKL. CDR3 DNA sequence: TGCGCCAGCAGCCAACCCCGGACAGGAAACTATGGCTACACCTTC. Translated: CASSQPRTGNYGYTF.

The chain links TRBV28 to TRBJ1-2; D uncertain. Trimming took 5 bases from V and 2 from J, leaving 12 bases between them. The CDR3 consists of 14 residues. The germline CDR1 and CDR2 sequences are MDHEN and SYDVKM. CDR3 amino acids: CASSPIAPNYGYTF. The DNA of the CDR3 is TGTGCCAGCAGTCCTATCGCGCCCAACTATGGCTACACCTTC.

The CDR3: CASSSPRTGGSEAFF. The CDR3 DNA reads TGTGCCAGCAGCTCACCTCGGACCGGTGGGTCTGAAGCTTTCTTT. The chain links TRBV5-4 to TRBJ1-1, with D unresolved. Trimming stripped 3 bases from V and 6 bases from J, with 18 bases between. The CDR3 extends over 15 amino acids. Germline V CDR1 and CDR2: SGHNT, YYREEE (reference sequence).

The table lists this clone with a count of one. The V and J genes are TRBV5-5 and TRBJ2-5, with D maybe TRBD2 (5 bases). Trimming took off 0 bases at V and 0 bases at J, with 6 bases between the two ends. Germline V gene data show CDR1 as SGHKS and CDR2 as YYEKEE (reference sequence). The CDR3 loop spans 14 amino acids. The CDR3 nucleotides are TGTGCCAGCAGCTTGGCGGGGTACCAAGAGACCCAGTACTTC. It is translated as CASSLAGYQETQYF.

The chain uses TRBV11-2 and TRBJ1-3; D remains ambiguous. The CDR3 consists of 14 residues. Looked up from germline, CDR1 is SGHAT and CDR2 is FQNNGV. Between the trimmed V and J ends, which lost 5 bases and 2 bases, there was a span of 10 bases. CDR3 sequence reads: CASSARLAGNTIYF. CDR3 DNA: TGTGCCAGCAGCGCGAGATTAGCTGGAAACACCATATATTTT.

The count of this clone is one. The chain employs TRBV5-1 and TRBJ1-1, with 7 bases lining up with TRBD1. CDR1 is SGHRS, CDR2 YFSETQ, per germline. The CDR3 contains 16 residues. With V trimmed by 2 bases and J by 1 base, 8 bases remained unmatched. The CDR3 region has the DNA TGCGCCAGCAGCTTCAACCTAAGACAGGGGAACACTGAAGCTTTCTTT. It specifies CASSFNLRQGNTEAFF.

A single count supports this clone. The rearrangement uses TRBV28 and TRBJ1-6; no definite D call. The CDR3 loop spans 14 amino acids. Germline CDR1 and CDR2: MDHEN and SYDVKM. Trimming removed 6 bases from V and 5 bases from J, with 11 bases in between. CDR3: CASRREIDNSPLHF. CDR3 nucleotide sequence: TGTGCCAGCAGGCGGGAAATCGATAATTCACCCCTCCACTTT.

The rearrangement links TRBV7-9 to TRBJ2-7; weak D call: TRBD1 (6 bases). Trimming took 5 bases from V and 2 from J, leaving 16 bases between them. The CDR3 totals 15 residues. Germline V lookup: CDR1 SEHNR, CDR2 FQNEAQ (reference sequence). The CDR3 DNA reads as TGTGCCAGCAGCGTAGACGGGGACATAACCTACGAGCAGTACTTC. Translated, it gives CASSVDGDITYEQYF.

This rearrangement joins TRBV3-1 (or the pseudogene TRBV3-2) to TRBJ2-3; tentative D call: TRBD1 (5 bases). V dropped 2 bases and J dropped 4 bases, with 10 bases sitting between them. In germline, CDR1 is LGHDT, CDR2 YNNKEL (reference sequence). This CDR3 has 14 residues. CDR3 nucleotides: TGTGCCAGCAGCCAAAATCAGGGCCCAGATACGCAGTATTTT. Its translation: CASSQNQGPDTQYF.

The chain joins TRBV27 to TRBJ2-1; 12 bases agree with TRBD2. Germline loops: CDR1 MNHEY, CDR2 SMNVEV (reference sequence). V trimming: 0 bases; J trimming: 7 bases; junction bases outside the gene matches: 1. This CDR3 is built from 15 residues. In DNA form, the CDR3 reads TGTGCCAGCAGTTTATCAACTAGCGGGAGGAATGAGCAGTTCTTC. Encoded protein: CASSLSTSGRNEQFF.

This chain connects TRBV19 to TRBJ2-7; D is uncertain. Per germline, CDR1 LNHDA and CDR2 SQIVND (reference sequence). Between the trimmed V and J ends, which lost 4 bases and 1 base, there was a span of 8 bases. This CDR3 has 13 amino acids. The CDR3 nucleotides are TGTGCCAGTAGTAGCTACCGATCCTACGAGCAGTACTTC. Amino acids: CASSSYRSYEQYF.

CDR3 sequence: CASSEAVAGNTGELFF. The CDR3 DNA sequence: TGTGCCAGCAGTGAAGCGGTAGCGGGGAACACCGGGGAGCTGTTTTTT. V is TRBV2 and J is TRBJ2-2; 7 bases are shared with TRBD2. Germline V gives CDR1 SNHLY, CDR2 FYNNEI. The CDR3 is 16 amino acids. V shed 0 bases and J 1 base; nucleotides not matched to a gene: 2.

V and J are TRBV7-2 and TRBJ1-1; TRBD1 aligns across 9 bases. Germline V gene data show CDR1 as SGHTA and CDR2 as FQGNSA. J gave up 11 bases and V 1 base, and 17 bases lay outside the gene matches. The CDR3 sequence is 17 residues long. The CDR3 DNA is TGTGCCAGCAGCTTAGTAGGTGGACAGGGGCTCTCTGATGGCGCTTTCTTT. Translating gives CASSLVGGQGLSDGAFF.

The chain combines TRBV7-8 with TRBJ1-6, with TRBD1 identical over 8 bases. CDR1 SGHVS and CDR2 FQNEAQ come from the germline V gene. V lost 5 bases, J lost 10 bases, and 7 bases stayed unmatched. There are 14 residues in the CDR3. The CDR3 region is CASSRGQGGSPLHF. In DNA, the CDR3 is TGTGCCAGCAGCCGAGGACAGGGAGGATCACCCCTCCACTTT.

This clone was counted a few times. The chain combines TRBV19 with TRBJ2-2; D ambiguous. Germline values: CDR1 LNHDA, CDR2 SQIVND (reference sequence). This CDR3 is built from 13 residues. Trimming took off 4 bases at V and 0 bases at J, with 3 bases between the two ends. The CDR3 spells CASSKANTGELFF. CDR3 DNA: TGTGCCAGTAGTAAAGCGAACACCGGGGAGCTGTTTTTT.

This sequence joins TRBV6-6 and TRBJ2-7, with unresolved D. Trimming shortened V by 0 bases and J by 5 bases, and 5 bases separated the two germline ends. Germline-derived CDR1 and CDR2 are MNHNY and SVGAGI (reference sequence). The CDR3 sequence is 12 residues long. Written as DNA, the CDR3 is TGTGCCAGCAGTTACTCGAACGACGAGCAGTACTTC. This codes for CASSYSNDEQYF.

The chain's CDR3 is CASSLGGQETQYF. In DNA, the CDR3 is TGTGCCAGCAGCTTAGGGGGACAAGAGACCCAGTACTTC. This sequence joins TRBV7-9 and TRBJ2-5; D remains unclear. The V gene's germline CDR1 is SEHNR and CDR2 FQNEAQ (reference sequence). The CDR3 covers 13 residues. Between the trimmed V and J ends, which lost 1 base and 2 bases, there was a span of 5 bases. Full variable domain (rest looked up from reference TRBV7-9 and TRBJ2-5): DTGVSQNPRHKITKRGQNVTFRCDPISEHNRLYWYRQTLGQGPEFLTYFQNEAQLEKSRLLSDRFSAERPKGSFSTLEIQRTEQGDSAMYLCASSLGGQETQYFGPGTRLLVL.

The chain is built from TRBV6-1 and TRBJ1-6; D is perhaps TRBD1 (5 bases). V was shortened by 0 bases and J by 7 bases, with 10 bases between the two germline ends. The V gene's germline CDR1 is MNHNS and CDR2 SASEGT. This CDR3 has 15 amino acids. The CDR3 bases are TGTGCCAGCAGTGAAGCGCAGGGCGGGAATTCACCCCTCCACTTT. This codes for CASSEAQGGNSPLHF.

The chain uses TRBV4-1 and TRBJ1-1, with D hard to call. The germline V gene encodes CDR1 MGHRA and CDR2 YSYEKL. The CDR3 sequence is 15 residues long. V dropped 0 bases and J dropped 8 bases, with 16 bases sitting between them. For the CDR3, the DNA is TGCGCCAGCAGCCAAGAACCCTTACTGGTCTTAGAAGCTTTCTTT. Translated: CASSQEPLLVLEAFF.